The clone carrying this T cell receptor (beta chain) showed up just a few times. The data originate from a study of T cell repertoires in cytomegalovirus infection. With 0 bases removed from V and 14 bases from J, the gap between germline ends came to 17 bases. Germline V gene sequence: CDR1 MNHEY, CDR2 SMNVEV (reference sequence). CDR3 length equals 14 residues. TCRdb re-called the reads with MiXCR, one entry per CDR3 protein. Seen here are approximately 750,000 distinct CDR3 sequences, approximately 34% observed once, and the top ten hold around 2.8%. The chain has TRBV27 and TRBJ2-1; the D is unclear. Specimen: PBMCs. This receptor was taken from a human donor in good health (CMV status not recorded). Some clones in this sample may be carry-over from other donors' samples. In DNA form, the CDR3 reads TGTGCCAGCAGTTTATCGAAGAAACCCTTTGGGGAGTTCTTC. It yields the protein CASSLSKKPFGEFF.